This T cell receptor beta chain was obtained from a study of control samples from healthy donors and cancer patients. Clones were sequenced by immunoSEQ multiplex PCR, and TCRdb holds only the in-frame ones, with some missing. The repertoire holds approximately 93,000 clones, with approximately 91% as singletons. Germline loops: CDR1 DFQATT, CDR2 SNEGSKA (reference sequence). The CDR3 is made up of 10 amino acids. V lost 5 bases, J lost 7 bases, and 8 bases lay in between. The genes are TRBV20-1 and TRBJ1-1; D possibly corresponds to TRBD1 (5 bases). The origin of this receptor is a woman aged 50 to 65 with colorectal cancer. The sample comprised PBMCs. The CDR3 loop is CSADRVEAFF. CDR3 in DNA: TGCAGTGCTGACAGAGTTGAAGCTTTCTTT.